A selection of T cell receptor beta chains follows, all from one sample in a study of blood T cell repertoires in COVID-19. The data were produced by immunoSEQ multiplex PCR, yet TCRdb's version contains in-frame clones alone and is incomplete. Of 30,000 to 40,000 clones listed, about 90% are singletons. The sequencing input was peripheral blood. Source of these receptors: a man in his 60s with acute or convalescent COVID-19. Each CDR3 is given with its conserved first and last residue. A D gene is named only where the DNA matches it firmly. For some rows the clone size is stated as once, few or many, or as a class when expanded; others skip it.

j_call: TRBJ2-2; v_call: TRBV5-1; d_call: TRBD1; clone_size: -; cdr3_aa: CASSQGTGANTGELFF; cdr3_nt: TGCGCCAGCAGCCAAGGGACAGGTGCGAACACCGGGGAGCTGTTTTTT
j_call: TRBJ1-1; v_call: TRBV5-1; d_call: -; clone_size: -; cdr3_aa: CASSLGGRKDTEAFF; cdr3_nt: TGCGCCAGCAGCTTGGGGGGGCGCAAGGACACTGAAGCTTTCTTT
j_call: TRBJ2-7; v_call: TRBV19; d_call: -; clone_size: -; cdr3_aa: CASSIRGAEQYF; cdr3_nt: TGTGCCAGTAGTATAAGAGGTGCCGAGCAGTACTTC
j_call: TRBJ2-1; v_call: TRBV7-6; d_call: TRBD2; clone_size: -; cdr3_aa: CASSLNGLAGFNEQFF; cdr3_nt: TGTGCCAGCAGCCTGAACGGACTAGCGGGGTTTAATGAGCAGTTCTTC
j_call: TRBJ1-1; v_call: TRBV3-1/TRBV3-2; d_call: -; clone_size: -; cdr3_aa: CASSQPGLGTEAFF; cdr3_nt: TGTGCCAGCAGCCAACCGGGTTTGGGCACTGAAGCTTTCTTT
j_call: TRBJ2-3; v_call: TRBV6-5; d_call: TRBD2; clone_size: -; cdr3_aa: CASRNSGSVADTQYF; cdr3_nt: TGTGCCAGCAGAAATAGCGGGAGTGTGGCAGATACGCAGTATTTT
j_call: TRBJ1-1; v_call: TRBV19; d_call: -; clone_size: -; cdr3_aa: CASSPAGQLNTEAFF; cdr3_nt: TGTGCCAGTAGTCCCGCCGGACAGTTGAACACTGAAGCTTTCTTT
j_call: TRBJ1-2; v_call: TRBV18; d_call: TRBD1; clone_size: -; cdr3_aa: CASSSGQGARGYTF; cdr3_nt: TGTGCCAGCTCATCAGGACAGGGGGCGCGAGGCTACACCTTC
j_call: TRBJ2-1; v_call: TRBV19; d_call: TRBD1; clone_size: -; cdr3_aa: CASQPWTGANEQFF; cdr3_nt: TGTGCCAGTCAACCATGGACAGGGGCCAATGAGCAGTTCTTC
j_call: TRBJ2-7; v_call: TRBV7-8; d_call: -; clone_size: -; cdr3_aa: CASSPDRNPSYEQYF; cdr3_nt: TGTGCCAGCAGCCCAGACAGGAATCCGTCCTACGAGCAGTACTTC
j_call: TRBJ2-5; v_call: TRBV4-3; d_call: -; clone_size: -; cdr3_aa: CASSQEFTSEETQYF; cdr3_nt: TGCGCCAGCAGCCAAGAGTTCACGTCAGAAGAGACCCAGTACTTC
j_call: TRBJ1-6; v_call: TRBV9; d_call: -; clone_size: -; cdr3_aa: CASSGFGEVSNSPLHF; cdr3_nt: TGTGCCAGCAGCGGATTCGGAGAGGTTTCGAATTCACCCCTCCACTTT
j_call: TRBJ2-6; v_call: TRBV5-1; d_call: TRBD1; clone_size: -; cdr3_aa: CASNPGTGFGSGANVLTF; cdr3_nt: TGCGCCAGCAACCCGGGGACAGGATTCGGCTCTGGGGCCAACGTCCTGACTTTC
j_call: TRBJ2-5; v_call: TRBV12-5; d_call: -; clone_size: -; cdr3_aa: CASGPQGWETQYF; cdr3_nt: TGTGCTAGTGGTCCCCAGGGGTGGGAGACCCAGTACTTC
j_call: TRBJ2-1; v_call: TRBV7-2; d_call: -; clone_size: -; cdr3_aa: CASTVLGRSPNEQFF; cdr3_nt: TGTGCCAGCACTGTTCTGGGGCGCTCACCCAATGAGCAGTTCTTC
j_call: TRBJ2-2; v_call: TRBV10-3; d_call: TRBD1; clone_size: once; cdr3_aa: CAISEGQASTGELFF; cdr3_nt: TGTGCCATCAGTGAGGGACAGGCGTCAACCGGGGAGCTGTTTTTT
j_call: TRBJ1-2; v_call: TRBV28; d_call: -; clone_size: -; cdr3_aa: CASSSPGQSYGYTF; cdr3_nt: TGTGCCAGCAGTTCGCCAGGGCAAAGCTATGGCTACACCTTC
j_call: TRBJ1-4; v_call: TRBV28; d_call: -; clone_size: -; cdr3_aa: CASTRSGSNEKLFF; cdr3_nt: TGTGCCAGCACCCGATCCGGGAGTAATGAAAAACTGTTTTTT
j_call: TRBJ2-7; v_call: TRBV5-1; d_call: -; clone_size: -; cdr3_aa: CASSLDGRLDEQYF; cdr3_nt: TGCGCCAGCAGCTTGGACGGGAGACTTGACGAGCAGTACTTC
j_call: TRBJ2-7; v_call: TRBV6-5; d_call: -; clone_size: -; cdr3_aa: CASSTPGASYEQYF; cdr3_nt: TGTGCCAGCAGTACCCCTGGGGCTTCCTACGAGCAGTACTTC
j_call: TRBJ2-5; v_call: TRBV15; d_call: -; clone_size: -; cdr3_aa: CATRGIGALYTEYF; cdr3_nt: TGTGCCACCAGAGGCATAGGGGCTCTATACACAGAGTACTTC
j_call: TRBJ1-2; v_call: TRBV7-9; d_call: TRBD1; clone_size: few; cdr3_aa: CASSLFAGQGAGNYGYTF; cdr3_nt: TGTGCCAGCAGCTTATTTGCTGGACAGGGGGCCGGGAACTATGGCTACACCTTC
j_call: TRBJ1-5; v_call: TRBV7-2; d_call: -; clone_size: -; cdr3_aa: CASSRNPGTYFNQPQHF; cdr3_nt: TGTGCCAGCAGCCGCAATCCCGGGACTTACTTCAATCAGCCCCAGCATTTT
j_call: TRBJ2-1; v_call: TRBV14; d_call: TRBD2; clone_size: -; cdr3_aa: CASFPGLAGEGNEQFF; cdr3_nt: TGTGCCAGCTTTCCGGGACTAGCGGGAGAGGGAAATGAGCAGTTCTTC
j_call: TRBJ1-1; v_call: TRBV18; d_call: TRBD1; clone_size: -; cdr3_aa: CASSDRENTEAFF; cdr3_nt: TGTGCCAGCTCCGACAGGGAGAACACTGAAGCTTTCTTT
j_call: TRBJ2-1; v_call: TRBV6-2/TRBV6-3; d_call: TRBD1; clone_size: once; cdr3_aa: CASSPLPGQGSYNEQFF; cdr3_nt: TGTGCCAGCAGCCCATTACCGGGACAGGGATCCTACAATGAGCAGTTCTTC
j_call: TRBJ2-1; v_call: TRBV18; d_call: TRBD2; clone_size: -; cdr3_aa: CASSPEGLAVGYSSYNEQFF; cdr3_nt: TGTGCCAGCTCACCGGAAGGACTAGCTGTGGGATACAGCTCCTACAATGAGCAGTTCTTC
j_call: TRBJ2-1; v_call: TRBV10-3; d_call: TRBD2; clone_size: -; cdr3_aa: CAISDRGAGDSYNEQFF; cdr3_nt: TGTGCCATCAGTGATAGGGGAGCGGGAGACTCCTACAATGAGCAGTTCTTC
j_call: TRBJ1-4; v_call: TRBV5-1; d_call: -; clone_size: once; cdr3_aa: CASSLVRDAGEKLFF; cdr3_nt: TGCGCCAGCAGCTTGGTGAGGGATGCCGGGGAAAAACTGTTTTTT
j_call: TRBJ2-1; v_call: TRBV3-1/TRBV3-2; d_call: TRBD2; clone_size: -; cdr3_aa: CASSRAGGHNEQFF; cdr3_nt: TGTGCCAGCAGCCGAGCGGGAGGACATAATGAGCAGTTCTTC
j_call: TRBJ2-5; v_call: TRBV11-2; d_call: TRBD1; clone_size: -; cdr3_aa: CASSQDRGETQYF; cdr3_nt: TGTGCCAGCAGCCAGGACAGGGGGGAGACCCAGTACTTC
j_call: TRBJ2-7; v_call: TRBV28; d_call: TRBD2; clone_size: -; cdr3_aa: CASSPSGRAVLGEQYF; cdr3_nt: TGTGCCAGCAGTCCTAGCGGGAGGGCCGTACTTGGCGAGCAGTACTTC
j_call: TRBJ1-1; v_call: TRBV30; d_call: TRBD1; clone_size: -; cdr3_aa: CAYGSGTGGWAEAFF; cdr3_nt: TGTGCCTACGGATCCGGGACAGGTGGTTGGGCTGAAGCTTTCTTT
j_call: TRBJ2-3; v_call: TRBV19; d_call: TRBD1; clone_size: -; cdr3_aa: CASSTPLGTGTDTQYF; cdr3_nt: TGTGCCAGTAGTACCCCCCTCGGGACAGGGACAGATACGCAGTATTTT
j_call: TRBJ2-3; v_call: TRBV15; d_call: -; clone_size: -; cdr3_aa: CATSRSPPDTQYF; cdr3_nt: TGTGCCACCAGCAGATCTCCCCCGGATACGCAGTATTTT
j_call: TRBJ1-5; v_call: TRBV4-3; d_call: TRBD1; clone_size: -; cdr3_aa: CASSLDRGRLGQPQHF; cdr3_nt: TGCGCCAGCAGCCTCGATAGGGGGCGACTAGGTCAGCCCCAGCATTTT
j_call: TRBJ2-7; v_call: TRBV7-9; d_call: -; clone_size: -; cdr3_aa: CASSSQGNGGEQYF; cdr3_nt: TGTGCCAGCAGCTCACAGGGTAACGGTGGCGAGCAGTACTTC
j_call: TRBJ2-1; v_call: TRBV29-1; d_call: TRBD2; clone_size: -; cdr3_aa: CSVPRGGGNEQFF; cdr3_nt: TGCAGCGTCCCTCGGGGCGGGGGCAATGAGCAGTTCTTC
j_call: TRBJ2-1; v_call: TRBV19; d_call: TRBD2; clone_size: few; cdr3_aa: CASSRASGRAYEQFF; cdr3_nt: TGTGCCAGTAGTAGGGCTAGCGGGAGGGCCTATGAGCAGTTCTTC
j_call: TRBJ1-4; v_call: TRBV2; d_call: TRBD1; clone_size: -; cdr3_aa: CASSRNRGDEKLFF; cdr3_nt: TGTGCCAGCAGTAGAAACAGGGGCGATGAAAAACTGTTTTTT
j_call: TRBJ2-6; v_call: TRBV28; d_call: TRBD1; clone_size: -; cdr3_aa: CASSTTGAGANVLTF; cdr3_nt: TGTGCCAGCAGTACCACAGGGGCTGGGGCCAACGTCCTGACTTTC
j_call: TRBJ2-1; v_call: TRBV7-8; d_call: -; clone_size: -; cdr3_aa: CASSPWTLSYNEQFF; cdr3_nt: TGTGCCAGCAGCCCCTGGACTCTCTCCTACAATGAGCAGTTCTTC
j_call: TRBJ2-4; v_call: TRBV6-5; d_call: TRBD1; clone_size: -; cdr3_aa: CASSLGQGSNIQYF; cdr3_nt: TGTGCCAGCAGTCTAGGACAGGGGAGTAACATTCAGTACTTC
j_call: TRBJ1-3; v_call: TRBV10-3; d_call: -; clone_size: few; cdr3_aa: CAIGTGRGGSGNTIYF; cdr3_nt: TGTGCCATCGGGACTGGGAGAGGAGGATCTGGAAACACCATATATTTT
j_call: TRBJ1-1; v_call: TRBV9; d_call: TRBD1; clone_size: once; cdr3_aa: CASSPQDRMWAFF; cdr3_nt: TGTGCCAGCAGCCCCCAGGACAGGATGTGGGCTTTCTTT
j_call: TRBJ2-1; v_call: TRBV6-5; d_call: -; clone_size: -; cdr3_aa: CASSRSREVEQFF; cdr3_nt: TGTGCCAGCAGCCGCTCAAGGGAGGTAGAGCAGTTCTTC
j_call: TRBJ1-1; v_call: TRBV4-1; d_call: TRBD1; clone_size: -; cdr3_aa: CASSRRTGDTEAFF; cdr3_nt: TGCGCCAGCAGCCGACGGACAGGAGACACTGAAGCTTTCTTT
j_call: TRBJ2-1; v_call: TRBV3-1/TRBV3-2; d_call: TRBD1; clone_size: -; cdr3_aa: CASSRLDREHEQFF; cdr3_nt: TGTGCCAGCAGCCGCCTGGACAGGGAACATGAGCAGTTCTTC
j_call: TRBJ2-3; v_call: TRBV28; d_call: -; clone_size: -; cdr3_aa: CASSLVSGRSPSTDTQYF; cdr3_nt: TGTGCCAGCAGTCTCGTAAGCGGACGGTCCCCTAGCACAGATACGCAGTATTTT
j_call: TRBJ2-7; v_call: TRBV5-6; d_call: -; clone_size: few; cdr3_aa: CASSPPNGQSYYEQYF; cdr3_nt: TGTGCCAGCAGCCCGCCGAACGGACAGAGCTACTACGAGCAGTACTTC
j_call: TRBJ1-5; v_call: TRBV18; d_call: -; clone_size: -; cdr3_aa: CASSPPNQATINQPQHF; cdr3_nt: TGTGCCAGCTCACCACCGAATCAGGCCACGATCAATCAGCCCCAGCATTTT